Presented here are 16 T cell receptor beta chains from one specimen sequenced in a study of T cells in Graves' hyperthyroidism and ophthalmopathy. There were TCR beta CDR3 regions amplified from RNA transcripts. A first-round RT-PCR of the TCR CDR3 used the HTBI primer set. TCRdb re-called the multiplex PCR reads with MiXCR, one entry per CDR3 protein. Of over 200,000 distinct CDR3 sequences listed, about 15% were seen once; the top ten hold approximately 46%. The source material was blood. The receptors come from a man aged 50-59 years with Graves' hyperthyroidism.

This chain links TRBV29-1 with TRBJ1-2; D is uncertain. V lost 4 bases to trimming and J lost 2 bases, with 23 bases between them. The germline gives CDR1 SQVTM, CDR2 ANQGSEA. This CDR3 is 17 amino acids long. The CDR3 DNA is TGCAGCGTTGCCCAGGTCGGCCCAAGTAAAAAAAACTATGGCTACACCTTC. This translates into CSVAQVGPSKKNYGYTF. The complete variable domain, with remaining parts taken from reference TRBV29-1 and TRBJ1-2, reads SAVISQKPSRDICQRGTSLTIQCQVDSQVTMMFWYRQQPGQSLTLIATANQGSEATYESGFVIDKFPISRPNLTFSTLTVSNMSPEDSSIYLCSVAQVGPSKKNYGYTFGSGTRLTVV.

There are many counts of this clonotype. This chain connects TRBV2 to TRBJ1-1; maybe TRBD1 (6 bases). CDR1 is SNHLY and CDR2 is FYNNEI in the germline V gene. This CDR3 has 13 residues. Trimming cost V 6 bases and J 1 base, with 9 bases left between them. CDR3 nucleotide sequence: TGTGCCAGCAGGGAACAGGGGAACACTGAAGCTTTCTTT. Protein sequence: CASREQGNTEAFF.

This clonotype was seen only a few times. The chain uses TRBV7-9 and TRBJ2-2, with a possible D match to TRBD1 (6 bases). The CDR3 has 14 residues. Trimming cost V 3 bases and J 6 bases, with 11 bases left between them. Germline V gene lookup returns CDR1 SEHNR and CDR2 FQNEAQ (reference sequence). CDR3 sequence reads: CASSFTGLAGELFF. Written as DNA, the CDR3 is TGTGCCAGCAGCTTCACAGGGCTTGCCGGGGAGCTGTTTTTT. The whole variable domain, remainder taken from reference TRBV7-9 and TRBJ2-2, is DTGVSQNPRHKITKRGQNVTFRCDPISEHNRLYWYRQTLGQGPEFLTYFQNEAQLEKSRLLSDRFSAERPKGSFSTLEIQRTEQGDSAMYLCASSFTGLAGELFFGEGSRLTVL.

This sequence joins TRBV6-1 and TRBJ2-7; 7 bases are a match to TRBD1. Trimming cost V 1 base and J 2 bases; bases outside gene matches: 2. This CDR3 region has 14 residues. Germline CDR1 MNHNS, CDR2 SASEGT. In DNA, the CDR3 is TGTGCCAGCAGTGAAGTGACAGGGCCCTACGAGCAGTACTTC. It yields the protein CASSEVTGPYEQYF.

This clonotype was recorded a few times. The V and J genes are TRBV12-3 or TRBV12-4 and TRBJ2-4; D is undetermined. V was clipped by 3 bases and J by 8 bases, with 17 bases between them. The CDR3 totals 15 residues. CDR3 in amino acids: CASSFGIAENDIQYF. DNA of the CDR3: TGTGCCAGCAGTTTTGGAATCGCAGAAAATGACATTCAGTACTTC.

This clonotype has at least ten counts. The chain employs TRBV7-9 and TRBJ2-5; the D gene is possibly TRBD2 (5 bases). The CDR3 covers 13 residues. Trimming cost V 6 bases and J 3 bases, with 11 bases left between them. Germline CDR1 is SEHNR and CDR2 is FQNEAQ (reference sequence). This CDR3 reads CASSGSGEETQYF. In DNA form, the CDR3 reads TGTGCCAGCAGTGGGTCCGGGGAAGAGACCCAGTACTTC.

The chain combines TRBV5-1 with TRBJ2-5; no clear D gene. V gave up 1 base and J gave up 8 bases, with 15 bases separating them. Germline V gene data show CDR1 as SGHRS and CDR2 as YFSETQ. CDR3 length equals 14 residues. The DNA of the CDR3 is TGCGCCAGCAGCTTGTACTGGGTCGGAGAAACCCAGTACTTC. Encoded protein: CASSLYWVGETQYF.

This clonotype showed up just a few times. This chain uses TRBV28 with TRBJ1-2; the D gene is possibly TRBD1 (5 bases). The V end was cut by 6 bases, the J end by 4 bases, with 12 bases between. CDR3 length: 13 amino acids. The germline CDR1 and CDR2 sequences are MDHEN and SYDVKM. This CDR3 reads CASSRLGVYGYTF. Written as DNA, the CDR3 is TGTGCCAGCAGCCGCTTGGGGGTCTATGGCTACACCTTC.

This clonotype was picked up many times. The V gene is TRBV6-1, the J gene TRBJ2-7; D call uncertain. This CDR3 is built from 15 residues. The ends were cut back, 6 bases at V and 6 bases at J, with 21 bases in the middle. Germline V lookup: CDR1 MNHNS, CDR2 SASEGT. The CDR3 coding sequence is TGTGCCAGCAGAGCACAAACGAAAAATCCCACCGAGCAGTACTTC. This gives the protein CASRAQTKNPTEQYF.

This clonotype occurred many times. CDR3 protein: CASRPLRGGVLNQPQHF. CDR3 sequence (DNA): TGTGCCAGCAGACCCCTCCGCGGAGGGGTACTCAATCAGCCCCAGCATTTT. J is TRBJ1-5 and V is TRBV6-2 or TRBV6-3; possibly TRBD1 for D (5 bases). Germline V lookup: CDR1 MNHEY, CDR2 SVGEGT. This CDR3 has 17 amino acids. V shed 6 bases and J shed 3 bases, with 21 bases lying between them.

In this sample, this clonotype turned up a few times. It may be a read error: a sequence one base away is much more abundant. CDR3 protein: CAWSVHQLNSGANVLTF. CDR3 coding DNA: TGTGCCTGGAGTGTACATCAGCTTAACTCTGGGGCCAACGTCCTGACTTTC. The J gene is TRBJ2-6, the V gene TRBV30; no firm D call. With 0 bases removed from V and 0 bases from J, the gap between germline ends came to 12 bases. CDR1 is GTSNPN and CDR2 is SVGIG in the germline V gene (reference sequence). The CDR3 is 17 residues long.

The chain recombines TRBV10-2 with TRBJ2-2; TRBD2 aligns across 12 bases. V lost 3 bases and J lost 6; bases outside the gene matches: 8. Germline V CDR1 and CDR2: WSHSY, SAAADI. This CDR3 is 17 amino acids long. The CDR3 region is CASSEQLAGGVAGELFF. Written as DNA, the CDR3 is TGCGCCAGCAGTGAACAACTAGCGGGAGGAGTGGCCGGGGAGCTGTTTTTT.

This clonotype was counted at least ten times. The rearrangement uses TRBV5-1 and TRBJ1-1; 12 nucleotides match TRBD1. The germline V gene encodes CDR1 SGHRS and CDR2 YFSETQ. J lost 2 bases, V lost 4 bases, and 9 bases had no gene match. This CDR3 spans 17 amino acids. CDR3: CASSLGTGGHYNTEAFF. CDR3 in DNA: TGCGCCAGCAGCCTCGGGACAGGGGGCCATTACAACACTGAAGCTTTCTTT.

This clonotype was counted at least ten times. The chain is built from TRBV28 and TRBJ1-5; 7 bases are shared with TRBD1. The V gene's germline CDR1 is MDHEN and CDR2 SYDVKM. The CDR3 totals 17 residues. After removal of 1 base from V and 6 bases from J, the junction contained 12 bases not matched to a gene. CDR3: CASSLYLTDRPGQPQHF. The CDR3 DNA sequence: TGTGCCAGCAGTTTATACCTGACGGACAGGCCAGGTCAGCCCCAGCATTTT.

This chain's CDR3 is CASSPHRRSNEKLFF. The CDR3 nucleotides read TGTGCCAGCAGCCCCCACAGGCGCTCTAATGAAAAACTGTTTTTT. The rearrangement links TRBV11-2 to TRBJ1-4, with a weak D call TRBD1 (5 bases). The CDR3 loop spans 15 amino acids. The germline gives CDR1 SGHAT, CDR2 FQNNGV. The germline V and J ends were trimmed by 5 bases and 3 bases, with 13 bases remaining between them. Drawing the rest from reference TRBV11-2 and TRBJ1-4, the complete variable domain is EAGVAQSPRYKIIEKRQSVAFWCNPISGHATLYWYQQILGQGPKLLIQFQNNGVVDDSQLPKDRFSAERLKGVDSTLKIQPAKLEDSAVYLCASSPHRRSNEKLFFGSGTQLSVL.

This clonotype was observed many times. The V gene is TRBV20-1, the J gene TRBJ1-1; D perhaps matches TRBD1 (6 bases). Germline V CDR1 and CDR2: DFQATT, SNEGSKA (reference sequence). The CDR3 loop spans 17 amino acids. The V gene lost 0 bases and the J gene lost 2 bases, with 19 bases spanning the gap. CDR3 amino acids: CSARDLGRGALNTEAFF. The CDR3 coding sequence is TGCAGTGCTAGAGATCTCGGGCGGGGGGCGCTTAACACTGAAGCTTTCTTT.